This T cell receptor beta chain was documented in a study of OX40 agonist ivuxolimab in advanced cancers. Overall study context: The patients' treatment was ivuxolimab, an agonistic anti-OX40 (CD134) antibody. Antecedent anti-PD-1, anti-PD-L1 or anti-CTLA-4 therapy was permissible, with about 40% having received some.

V lost 6 bases, J lost 1 base, and 4 bases stayed unmatched. The CDR3 contains 15 residues. Germline V CDR1 and CDR2: SNHLY, FYNNEI. Study conclusions and caveats: Expanded clones were, on average, more numerous among CD8+ T cells than CD4+.

For this clone: The target antigen is unknown.

The data were produced by immunoSEQ multiplex PCR, yet TCRdb's version contains in-frame clones alone and is incomplete. The table lists 35,000 to 45,000 clones, roughly 86% of them singletons, with under 4% in the top ten. This sample comprised CD4+ or CD8+ T cells sorted from blood, obtained in a trial of the OX40 agonist ivuxolimab. The chain recombines TRBV2 with TRBJ2-1, with TRBD1 matching over 9 bases. This sequence originates from an adult with an advanced solid tumor such as melanoma, head and neck, liver or kidney cancer. CDR3 bases: TGTGCCAGCAGCGTGGGACAGGGATCCTACAATGAGCAGTTCTTC. Its translation is CASSVGQGSYNEQFF.